This note documents a single T cell receptor beta chain sequence. Its antigen is not identified. In the source study's methods: Out-of-frame sequences were removed, leaving a few million distinct TCRbeta sequences. The method was immunoSEQ multiplex PCR; TCRdb's version includes in-frame clones alone and lacks a portion of them. That table is the source of V, J and clone size, and D and trimming were worked out from the DNA. The sample lists around 84,000 clones, 80% occurring once. The sample originates from a study of memory CD4+ T cells and cytomegalovirus serostatus. Findings of the study overall: Each of 65 to 70 CMV-associated TCRbeta sequences occurred in one to five individuals.

Single viable CD3+CD4+CD8-CD45RO+ cells were sorted as the memory CD4+ T cells. Total CD4+ T cells were enriched by CD4 positive selection. This receptor was taken from an adult in good health and CMV-seronegative. Sequencing was carried out using memory CD4+ T cells from blood.

CDR3 in DNA: TGTGCCAGCAGGATGGAAGAACCCCTCCACTTT. This codes for CASRMEEPLHF. The rearrangement uses TRBV2 and TRBJ1-6; no clear D gene. CDR3 length equals 11 residues. CDR1 SNHLY and CDR2 FYNNEI come from the germline V gene. Between the trimmed V and J ends, which lost 6 bases and 12 bases, there was a span of 9 bases. Filled out from reference TRBV2 and TRBJ1-6, the complete variable domain reads EPEVTQTPSHQVTQMGQEVILRCVPISNHLYFYWYRQILGQKVEFLVSFYNNEISEKSEIFDDQFSVERPDGSNFTLKIRSTKLEDSAMYFCASRMEEPLHFGNGTRLTVT.